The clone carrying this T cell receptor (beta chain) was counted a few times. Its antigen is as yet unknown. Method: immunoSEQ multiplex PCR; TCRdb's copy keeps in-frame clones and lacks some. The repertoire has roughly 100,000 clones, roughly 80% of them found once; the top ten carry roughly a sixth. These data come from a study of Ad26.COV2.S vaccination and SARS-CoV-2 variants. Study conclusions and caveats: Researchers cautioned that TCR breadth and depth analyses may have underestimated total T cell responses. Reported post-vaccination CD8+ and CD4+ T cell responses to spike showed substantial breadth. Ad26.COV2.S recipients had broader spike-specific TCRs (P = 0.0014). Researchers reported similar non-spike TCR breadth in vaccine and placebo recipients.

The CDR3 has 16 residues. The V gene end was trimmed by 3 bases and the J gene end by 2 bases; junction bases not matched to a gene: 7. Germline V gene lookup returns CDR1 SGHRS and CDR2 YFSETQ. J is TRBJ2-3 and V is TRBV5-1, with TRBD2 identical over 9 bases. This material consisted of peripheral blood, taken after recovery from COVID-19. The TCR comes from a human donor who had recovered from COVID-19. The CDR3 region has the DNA TGCGCCAGCAGCTCGGGGGGACTAGCAAACACAGATACGCAGTATTTT. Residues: CASSSGGLANTDTQYF.